This T cell receptor beta chain was sequenced during a study of T cell responses to AZD1222 COVID-19 vaccine. Germline assignment: CDR1 SGHTA and CDR2 FQGTGA. V gave up 3 bases and J gave up 9 bases, with 15 bases separating them. CDR3 length: 14 residues. The repertoire was sequenced with immunoSEQ multiplex PCR; TCRdb's copy has only in-frame clones and lacks some. In the table there are 150,000 to 200,000 clones, around 90% of which are singletons. The TCR comes from an adult who received the AZD1222 COVID-19 vaccine. The gene calls are TRBV7-3 and TRBJ2-1; D remains unclear. The source material was peripheral blood, sampled 28 days after the second AZD1222 dose. CDR3 loop: CASSFGPTGREQFF. The DNA for the CDR3 is TGTGCCAGCAGCTTCGGGCCAACGGGTCGTGAGCAGTTCTTC.